The T cell receptor beta chain described here comes from a study of radiation and T cells in renal cell carcinoma. Study information: Nephrectomy followed 15 Gy stereotactic body radiation by 4 weeks.

Overall study results and limits: In blood, top tumor clones expanded by 2 weeks, shrinking by 4.

Time point: baseline pretreatment blood. Treatment reported: 15 Gy SBRT to primary tumor, nephrectomy 4 weeks later. This renal cell carcinoma was of the clear cell type. Germline values: CDR1 MGHRA, CDR2 YSYEKL. The CDR3 runs to 15 residues. V was clipped by 1 base and J by 4 bases, with 14 bases between them. As to this clone: What it binds is unknown.

Only in-frame clones appear in the TCRdb table, and some are missing; sequencing was by immunoSEQ multiplex PCR. The table has approximately 100,000 clones, around nine tenths seen once; the top ten hold 7.5% to 8.5%. The sequence derives from a man aged 45-65 years with renal cell carcinoma. Sample: blood, taken from a patient whose treatment included radiotherapy and nephrectomy. The rearrangement joins TRBV4-1 to TRBJ2-7, with D unclear. The CDR3 spells CASSQVLQEEYEQYF. The CDR3 DNA sequence: TGCGCCAGCAGCCAAGTTTTACAAGAGGAATACGAGCAGTACTTC.